The entry that follows covers one T cell receptor (beta chain) sequence. The antigen it binds to is not known. This specimen belongs to a study of monozygotic twins with inflammatory bowel disease (dated by TCRdb to the late 2010s). Looking at the study overall: The complete study included about 28 monozygotic twin pairs: 19 IBD-discordant Danish pairs and nine German pairs, of which four were IBD-concordant and five were IBD-discordant. Within discordant pairs, disease-associated traits were sought mainly by comparing IBD patients with their genetically identical healthy co-twins. Each individual had, on average, about 151 000 unique TCRalpha sequences and 181 000 unique TCRbeta sequences available for analysis.

Spanning cysteine to phenylalanine, the CDR3 consists of 16 amino acids. Only the protein sequence is given. Looking up the germline V gene (reference sequence) yields CDR1 DFQATT and CDR2 SNEGSKA. From each donor, an approximately 2.5 ml peripheral blood sample was collected into PAXgene tubes and kept at -80 degrees C. Without any T cell sorting, total RNA was extracted from whole blood using the PAXgene blood miRNA kit on an automated QIAcube. Peripheral blood from monozygotic twin pairs, either concordant or discordant for inflammatory bowel disease, underwent deep TCRalpha and TCRbeta repertoire profiling that used unique molecular barcoding. For every twin pair, smoking habits were documented, and each individual was categorised as a current, former or never smoker. General study outcomes and caveats: Repertoire similarity did not differ between concordant and discordant twins, which could be due to limited statistical power. Compared with healthy twins, IBD patients had fewer clonotypes in common with other individuals, a difference most pronounced in patients showing signs of disease activity. No single strong signal or clonotype linked to IBD turned up in the results, so the idea that one exists was not supported. Distinction between different T cell subtypes could not be achieved in the analysis. TCRbeta repertoire diversity, by inverse Simpson index, was decreased in IBD patients compared with their healthy co-twins. Background noise and inter-individual variability may have been introduced into the repertoires by the differing immunosuppressive treatments among patients.

Library creation used 5' RACE. Each TCR library was prepared from around 3,400 ng of total RNA. For each sample, cDNA synthesis with SMARTScribe reverse transcriptase was split into eight separate reactions. Unique molecular identifiers containing a 6-nucleotide sample barcode were introduced through template switching during cDNA synthesis. TCRalpha and TCRbeta cDNA was amplified by two nested PCRs of approximately 16 and 10 cycles, with bead purification after each PCR. Before amplification, the cDNA was both treated with uracil DNA-glycosylase and purified with the QIAquick PCR purification kit. The second PCR added Illumina TruSeq-compatible adapters along with sample-specific barcodes. TapeStation and Qubit were used to check library quality and concentration, and roughly 4.8 ng of each library went into the pool. The pooled libraries were sequenced with 2 x 100 bp reads and custom sequencing primers on an Illumina HiSeq2500 single-index Rapid Run. The original pipeline was this. MiGEC version 1.2.6 was used for UMI-based consensus assembly, which corrected PCR and sequencing errors. MiXCR version 2.1.1 was used for V(D)J alignment, clonotype assembly and CDR3 extraction. To normalise gene usage, clonotype sharing and MAIT/NKT TCR abundance, the analysis used the top 1000, 10 000 and 20 000 clonotypes per sample. After downsampling to 27 000 UMIs, diversity was calculated as the inverse Simpson index using the vegan R package. Paired Mann-Whitney U tests were applied to discordant twin pairs, and Benjamini-Hochberg correction was used for multiple testing. TCRdb reprocessed the reads, reporting each CDR3 protein sequence once and no DNA. The V and J calls were not made by the authors but by TCRdb's processing. This sample's records show 350,000 to 400,000 distinct CDR3 sequences. The ten top clones hold 2.6% of the sample.

Specimen: blood. This receptor was obtained from a human donor with ulcerative colitis or Crohn's disease, or a healthy co-twin of an affected twin (not recorded which). This chain is built from TRBV20-1 and TRBJ2-5; TCRdb names TRBD1, which stays unverified in the absence of DNA. CDR3 loop: CSARWVRGDTWETQYF.